The 22 T cell receptor beta chains below all came from one sample that was sequenced in a study of cytomegalovirus exposure and HLA in healthy donors. PCR employed 60 Vbeta and 13 Jbeta primers. Profiling relied on immunoSEQ multiplex PCR, and the TCRdb table lists in-frame clones only, not all of them. The table records about 190,000 clones, roughly 81% of them present only once. Sequenced: PBMCs. The receptors derive from a woman aged 30 to 39 in good health and CMV-seropositive.

The rearrangement uses TRBV10-1 and TRBJ2-1; TRBD2 matches at 8 bases. V trimming: 2 bases; J trimming: 8 bases; junction bases outside the gene matches: 14. Germline V gene data show CDR1 as WNHNN and CDR2 as SYGVQD (reference sequence). This CDR3 has 17 amino acids. CDR3 residues: CASSEAGMSGRSDEQFF. The CDR3 DNA is TGCGCCAGCAGTGAGGCTGGAATGAGCGGGAGATCCGATGAGCAGTTCTTC.

The gene calls are TRBV2 and TRBJ1-2; TRBD1 matches 10 bases. Germline V gene sequence: CDR1 SNHLY, CDR2 FYNNEI. V shed 2 bases, J shed 8 bases, and the junction held 5 bases outside the gene matches. The CDR3 spans 14 residues. The CDR3 loop reads CASSEWDRGKGYTF. CDR3 sequence (DNA): TGTGCCAGCAGTGAATGGGACAGGGGAAAGGGCTACACCTTC. Complete variable domain (other parts from reference TRBV2 and TRBJ1-2): EPEVTQTPSHQVTQMGQEVILRCVPISNHLYFYWYRQILGQKVEFLVSFYNNEISEKSEIFDDQFSVERPDGSNFTLKIRSTKLEDSAMYFCASSEWDRGKGYTFGSGTRLTVV.

The genes are TRBV5-1 and TRBJ1-4, with D perhaps TRBD1 (5 bases). The germline V gene has CDR1 SGHRS and CDR2 YFSETQ. The ends were cut back, 4 bases at V and 2 bases at J, with 12 bases in the middle. The CDR3 runs 15 residues. CDR3 sequence: CASSPLGGTNEKLFF. In DNA, the CDR3 is TGCGCCAGCAGCCCGTTGGGGGGGACTAATGAAAAACTGTTTTTT. Based on the CDR3 plus reference TRBV5-1 and TRBJ1-4, the full variable domain is KAGVTQTPRYLIKTRGQQVTLSCSPISGHRSVSWYQQTPGQGLQFLFEYFSETQRNKGNFPGRFSGRQFSNSRSEMNVSTLELGDSALYLCASSPLGGTNEKLFFGSGTQLSVL.

This clone has more than one count but fewer than ten. V gene TRBV4-1 combines with J gene TRBJ2-7; tentatively, D is TRBD2 (6 bases). Trimming took off 0 bases at V and 2 bases at J, with 14 bases between the two ends. This CDR3 comprises 16 residues. Looked up from germline, CDR1 is MGHRA and CDR2 is YSYEKL. The CDR3 region is CASSQDAGTLAYEQYF. CDR3 DNA: TGCGCCAGCAGCCAAGATGCGGGGACCTTAGCCTACGAGCAGTACTTC.

The chain combines TRBV28 with TRBJ2-1; TRBD1 matches 12 bases. This CDR3 is built from 16 residues. Germline V CDR1 and CDR2: MDHEN, SYDVKM. V trimming: 6 bases; J trimming: 6 bases; junction bases outside the gene matches: 9. The CDR3 protein is CASSRIGTGGFNEQFF. CDR3 nucleotide sequence: TGTGCCAGCAGCCGTATCGGGACAGGGGGCTTCAATGAGCAGTTCTTC.

The J gene is TRBJ2-7, the V gene TRBV6-1; 7 bases are shared with TRBD2. The V segment lost 4 bases and the J segment 0 bases; nucleotides outside the gene matches: 6. This CDR3 contains 15 residues. CDR1 is MNHNS, CDR2 SASEGT, per germline. CDR3 nucleotide sequence: TGTGCCAGCAGTGGACTGAGGACTAGCTCCTACGAGCAGTACTTC. This translates into CASSGLRTSSYEQYF.

The chain recombines TRBV19 with TRBJ2-1; 11 bases match TRBD2. The V gene end was trimmed by 3 bases and the J gene end by 4 bases; junction bases not matched to a gene: 5. The CDR3 covers 16 residues. Germline CDR1 is LNHDA and CDR2 is SQIVND (reference sequence). The CDR3 DNA is TGTGCCAGTAGTATGGCTAGCGGGAGGAATTACAATGAGCAGTTCTTC. Residues: CASSMASGRNYNEQFF.

V and J are TRBV29-1 and TRBJ2-7; D unclear. Trimming pared 1 base from V and 2 bases from J, leaving 12 bases between. CDR1 SQVTM and CDR2 ANQGSEA come from the germline V gene. The CDR3 runs to 14 residues. The CDR3 sequence: CSVEAGPLPYEQYF. The CDR3 bases are TGCAGCGTTGAAGCAGGTCCGTTACCCTACGAGCAGTACTTC.

This chain joins TRBV1 and TRBJ2-7; TRBD1 is the table's D call and was not checked against the DNA. TRBV1 is marked as a pseudogene. This CDR3 region has 16 residues. This chain's CDR3 is CTSSPRRHDSSYEQYF. CDR3 nucleotide sequence: TGCACCAGCAGCCCCCGTCGACACGATTCCTCCTACGAGCAGTACTTC.

This chain joins TRBV12-5 and TRBJ1-2, with TRBD1 matching 8 bases. The germline V gene encodes CDR1 LGHNT and CDR2 FRNRAP. This CDR3 spans 14 amino acids. The J segment lost 7 bases and the V segment lost 7 bases, leaving 11 bases of the junction unmatched. Written as DNA, the CDR3 is TGTGCTAGTGCCCCAGAGGGACAGGCGATTGGCTACACCTTC. Encoded protein: CASAPEGQAIGYTF.

There are a few counts of this clone. This chain uses TRBV2 with TRBJ2-7; D gene unclear. The CDR3 is 12 amino acids. V dropped 3 bases and J dropped 3 bases, with 6 bases sitting between them. The germline V gene encodes CDR1 SNHLY and CDR2 FYNNEI. The CDR3 sequence: CASSDPNYEQYF. CDR3 nucleotide sequence: TGTGCCAGCAGTGACCCCAACTACGAGCAGTACTTC.

The rearrangement uses TRBV28 and TRBJ2-7, with 11 positions matching TRBD1. The CDR3 contains 13 residues. The V gene's germline CDR1 is MDHEN and CDR2 SYDVKM. V lost 7 bases to trimming and J lost 5 bases; unmatched junction nucleotides: 4. Here the CDR3 reads CASKGQGVHEQYF. CDR3 sequence (DNA): TGTGCCAGCAAGGGACAGGGGGTCCACGAGCAGTACTTC. The full variable domain, rest sourced from reference TRBV28 and TRBJ2-7, is DVKVTQSSRYLVKRTGEKVFLECVQDMDHENMFWYRQDPGLGLRLIYFSYDVKMKEKGDIPEGYSVSREKKERFSLILESASTNQTSMYLCASKGQGVHEQYFGPGTRLTVT.

V and J are TRBV19 and TRBJ2-1, with TRBD2 matching over 11 bases. This CDR3 spans 18 amino acids. V gave up 4 bases and J gave up 6 bases; unmatched junction bases: 14. Germline assignment: CDR1 LNHDA and CDR2 SQIVND (reference sequence). CDR3 DNA sequence: TGTGCCAGTAGTAACATCCCGACTAGCGGGATATTCTTCAATGAGCAGTTCTTC. Its translation: CASSNIPTSGIFFNEQFF.

This clone was seen more than once but under ten times. The chain links TRBV18 to TRBJ2-7; possibly TRBD1 for D (5 bases). Trimming stripped 3 bases from V and 5 bases from J, with 20 bases between. The CDR3 contains 16 residues. Germline lookup yields CDR1 KGHSH and CDR2 LQKENI. CDR3 amino acids: CASSPPGAGSLDEQYF. CDR3 DNA: TGTGCCAGCTCACCGCCTGGGGCCGGGTCATTGGACGAGCAGTACTTC.

This sequence joins TRBV15 and TRBJ1-5, with D unresolved. There are 15 residues in the CDR3. Germline V CDR1 and CDR2: LNHNV, YYDKDF (reference sequence). Between the trimmed V and J ends, which lost 0 bases and 3 bases, there was a span of 9 bases. CDR3 sequence reads: CATSRDKTVNQPQHF. In DNA form, the CDR3 reads TGTGCCACCAGCAGAGATAAAACAGTCAATCAGCCCCAGCATTTT.

V and J are TRBV27 and TRBJ2-7, with TRBD1 identical over 8 bases. V lost 5 bases, J lost 3 bases, and 9 bases stayed unmatched. This CDR3 comprises 15 residues. In germline, CDR1 is MNHEY, CDR2 SMNVEV (reference sequence). The DNA of the CDR3 is TGTGCCAGCAGTCCCCGGGCAGGGGGCCTCTACGAGCAGTACTTC. This encodes CASSPRAGGLYEQYF.

The CDR3 reads CASSLAIGESNEQFF. The DNA of the CDR3 is TGTGCCAGCAGCTTAGCTATAGGAGAATCTAATGAGCAGTTCTTC. This chain uses TRBV7-9 with TRBJ2-1; no clear D. This CDR3 has 15 residues. CDR1 and CDR2 (germline): SEHNR, FQNEAQ (reference sequence). V lost 0 bases and J lost 7, with 13 bases in between.

The chain couples TRBV5-1 to TRBJ2-7; 12 positions match TRBD2. J lost 3 bases, V lost 4 bases, and 5 bases had no gene match. There are 15 residues in the CDR3. From germline, CDR1 is SGHRS and CDR2 YFSETQ. CDR3 bases: TGCGCCAGCAGCCCCGGACTAGCGGGGAACTACGAGCAGTACTTC. Translating gives CASSPGLAGNYEQYF. The whole variable domain, remainder taken from reference TRBV5-1 and TRBJ2-7, is KAGVTQTPRYLIKTRGQQVTLSCSPISGHRSVSWYQQTPGQGLQFLFEYFSETQRNKGNFPGRFSGRQFSNSRSEMNVSTLELGDSALYLCASSPGLAGNYEQYFGPGTRLTVT.

The sample holds a few counts of this clone. The chain carries TRBV6-1 and TRBJ1-1; a weak D match, TRBD1 (6 bases). Looked up from germline, CDR1 is MNHNS and CDR2 is SASEGT. V was cut by 6 bases and J by 1 base, with 9 bases left in between. This CDR3 is 13 amino acids long. This CDR3 reads CASRAQGNTEAFF. The CDR3 coding sequence is TGTGCCAGCAGGGCACAGGGGAACACTGAAGCTTTCTTT.

As for this clone: Sequence at one end of the junction differs from germline and may be a read error. The J gene is TRBJ2-7, the V gene TRBV7-9; no clear D gene. CDR1 is SEHNR, CDR2 FQNEAQ, per germline (reference sequence). CDR3 length equals 11 residues. CDR3 DNA: TGTGCCAGCAGCCTATCCTGCGAGCAGTACTTC. Its translation is CASSLSCEQYF.

This rearrangement joins TRBV19 to TRBJ2-1; 9 nucleotides align to TRBD1. V lost 5 bases and J lost 7; bases outside the gene matches: 9. Per the germline V gene, CDR1 is LNHDA and CDR2 is SQIVND (reference sequence). The CDR3 covers 15 residues. The CDR3 nucleotides are TGTGCCAGTAGTGCAACCGGGACAGGGAGGAATGAGCAGTTCTTC. This sequence encodes CASSATGTGRNEQFF.

This chain links TRBV7-9 with TRBJ2-5, with D possibly TRBD2 on 7 matching bases. The CDR3 is made up of 15 amino acids. The germline gives CDR1 SEHNR, CDR2 FQNEAQ (reference sequence). V was pared by 2 bases and J by 5 bases, with 15 bases between. The CDR3 spells CASSLFVGGEETQYF. In DNA, the CDR3 is TGTGCCAGCAGCTTATTTGTAGGGGGGGAGGAGACCCAGTACTTC. Using reference TRBV7-9 and TRBJ2-5 for the parts outside the CDR3, the full variable domain is DTGVSQNPRHKITKRGQNVTFRCDPISEHNRLYWYRQTLGQGPEFLTYFQNEAQLEKSRLLSDRFSAERPKGSFSTLEIQRTEQGDSAMYLCASSLFVGGEETQYFGPGTRLLVL.